These T cell receptor beta chains were read from a single sample in a study of cytomegalovirus exposure and HLA in healthy donors. Using immunoSEQ multiplex PCR, the repertoire was profiled, and TCRdb retains in-frame clones only, with some absent. In the table there are roughly 130,000 clones, roughly four fifths of which are singletons. The sample comprised PBMCs. These receptors were collected from a woman in her fifties or sixties in good health and CMV-seropositive. Each CDR3 is given with its conserved first and last residue. A D gene is named only where the DNA matches it firmly. For some rows the clone size is stated as once, few or many, or as a class when expanded; others skip it.

j_call,clone_size,v_call,d_call,cdr3_nt,cdr3_aa
TRBJ2-7,.,TRBV10-3,TRBD2,TGTGCCATCAGTGCGCTGGCCGGTAGCGGGGGGAACGAGCAGTACTTC,CAISALAGSGGNEQYF
TRBJ2-7,.,TRBV18,TRBD1,TGTGCCAGCTCAGTACAGGGGGCGAGCGAGCAGTACTTC,CASSVQGASEQYF
TRBJ2-3,few,TRBV7-2,.,TGTGCCAGCAGCTTAGGCCGGGAAGGCACAGATACGCAGTATTTT,CASSLGREGTDTQYF
TRBJ2-2,.,TRBV28,.,TGTGCCAGCAGTTTATTCGGGCAGGGTAACACCGGGGAGCTGTTTTTT,CASSLFGQGNTGELFF
TRBJ1-5,.,TRBV27,.,TGTGCCAGCAGTTCCCGGACAGCTTACAATCAGCCCCAGCATTTT,CASSSRTAYNQPQHF
TRBJ1-2,.,TRBV29-1,.,TGCAGCGTTGAGAACAGGGCCCGGTATGGCTACACCTTC,CSVENRARYGYTF
TRBJ1-1,.,TRBV6-5,.,TGTGCCAGCAGTTACCCTCGGGGGGGGACGAACACTGAAGCTTTCTTT,CASSYPRGGTNTEAFF
TRBJ2-2,.,TRBV25-1,.,TGTGCCAGCAGTCTAACAGGGAGCACCGGGGAGCTGTTTTTT,CASSLTGSTGELFF
TRBJ2-3,.,TRBV19,.,TGTGCCAGTAATACGGAGGGGGGGACAGATACGCAGTATTTT,CASNTEGGTDTQYF
TRBJ2-1,.,TRBV5-5,TRBD1,TGTGCCAGCAGCCCGGACAGGGGCTCCTACAATGAGCAGTTCTTC,CASSPDRGSYNEQFF
TRBJ2-5,.,TRBV5-1,TRBD2,TGCGCCAGCAGCTTAGCTAGCGGACAAGAGACCCAGTACTTC,CASSLASGQETQYF
TRBJ2-3,.,TRBV29-1,TRBD2,TGCAGCTCCCCACTAGCGGGGGCAGATACGCAGTATTTT,CSSPLAGADTQYF
TRBJ2-2,.,TRBV29-1,TRBD1,TGCAGCGCTGGGACAGGGGAGGCCGGGGAGCTGTTTTTT,CSAGTGEAGELFF
TRBJ1-1,few,TRBV28,TRBD1,TGTGCCAGCGATGACAGGGGGATGAACACTGAAGCTTTCTTT,CASDDRGMNTEAFF
TRBJ1-1,.,TRBV7-9,.,TGTGCCAGCAGCTTACGCACAGAAAACACTGAAGCTTTCTTT,CASSLRTENTEAFF
TRBJ1-2,.,TRBV5-3,.,TGTGCCAGAAGCCGCGCTTCCCTACGGGAGAAGTGGCAGGGCTACACCTTC,CARSRASLREKWQGYTF
TRBJ2-7,.,TRBV4-3,TRBD1,TGCGCCAGCAGCTACGACAGGGGGAACGAGCAGTACTTC,CASSYDRGNEQYF
TRBJ2-7,.,TRBV6-6,.,TGTGCCAGCAGGGAGGGACGGGACGAGCAGTACTTC,CASREGRDEQYF
TRBJ2-6,few,TRBV5-4,TRBD1,TGTGCCAGCAGCCCGGGATCCACAGGGGCCCTCTCTGGGGCCAACGTCCTGACTTTC,CASSPGSTGALSGANVLTF
TRBJ2-7,.,TRBV30,.,TGTGCCTGGAGTCGACTAGGAGCCTACGAGCAGTACTTC,CAWSRLGAYEQYF
TRBJ2-5,.,TRBV7-3,TRBD2,TGTGCCAGCAGCTCGGGACTAGCGGGGGTACAGACCCAGTACTTC,CASSSGLAGVQTQYF
TRBJ1-4,.,TRBV6-6,TRBD1,TGTGCCAGCAGCGACAGGGGCTTTAATGAAAAACTGTTTTTT,CASSDRGFNEKLFF
TRBJ1-1,.,TRBV27,.,TGTGCCAGCAGTTTTCGGGGGATCACTGAAGCTTTCTTT,CASSFRGITEAFF
TRBJ2-1,.,TRBV10-2,TRBD2,TGCGCCAGCACCTCTAGCGGGGTTGAGCAGTTCTTC,CASTSSGVEQFF
TRBJ2-3,.,TRBV9,TRBD1,TGTGCCAGCAGCGTGCGGACAGGGGGCAAAGATACGCAGTATTTT,CASSVRTGGKDTQYF
TRBJ2-3,.,TRBV4-2,TRBD1,TGTGCCAGCAGCTTTGGACAGGCCGGAGGAGATACGCAGTATTTT,CASSFGQAGGDTQYF
TRBJ2-7,.,TRBV5-6,TRBD1,TGTGCCAGCAGACCCCATCCCCGGCGGCAGGGGGCCTTCTACGAGCAGTACTTC,CASRPHPRRQGAFYEQYF
TRBJ1-2,.,TRBV5-6,.,TGTGCCAGCAGCCAGACATTTGAAAGGACCTTC,CASSQTFERTF
TRBJ1-1,.,TRBV27,.,TGTGCCAGCTCGGAGGGGCTGTGGGGCACTGAAGCTTTCTTT,CASSEGLWGTEAFF
TRBJ2-2,.,TRBV19,TRBD2,TGTGCCAGTAGTAACCAGCGGGGGAACACCGGGGAGCTGTTTTTT,CASSNQRGNTGELFF
TRBJ2-5,.,TRBV5-4,TRBD2,TGTGCCAGCAGCCCCACCCTAGCGGGGGGACAGACCCAGTACTTC,CASSPTLAGGQTQYF
TRBJ2-3,.,TRBV7-2,TRBD2,TGTGCCAGCAGCTTATTAGCGGGGGATACGCAGTATTTT,CASSLLAGDTQYF
TRBJ2-5,.,TRBV2,TRBD2,TGTGCCAGCAATGTCGGGGGGGATAGAGAGACCCAGTACTTC,CASNVGGDRETQYF
TRBJ1-3,few,TRBV2,.,TGTGCCAGCAGTGAACACATCTCGAACTCTGGAAACACCATATATTTT,CASSEHISNSGNTIYF
TRBJ1-1,.,TRBV7-9,.,TGTGCCAGCAGCTTATCCTTCGGTGAGGCTTTCTTT,CASSLSFGEAFF
TRBJ1-1,.,TRBV7-2,.,TGTGCCAGCAGCTTAGGTAGGGTCAGGGACACTGAAGCTTTCTTT,CASSLGRVRDTEAFF
TRBJ1-1,.,TRBV7-2,.,TGTGCCAGCAGTGTAGGACAGAACACTGAAGCTTTCTTT,CASSVGQNTEAFF
TRBJ1-6,.,TRBV13,.,TGTGCCAGCAGCTTACGTGGGGCAGGGGAATCACCCCTCCACTTT,CASSLRGAGESPLHF
TRBJ2-7,.,TRBV5-4,.,TGTGCCAGCACCCTTGAGGTAGCGTCAGACGAGCAGTACTTC,CASTLEVASDEQYF
TRBJ1-2,.,TRBV19,.,TGTGCAGCGAGGGGAGGTGGCTATGGCTACACCTTC,CAARGGGYGYTF
TRBJ1-2,.,TRBV5-1,TRBD1,TGCGCCAGCAGCTTGACGACAGGGAACTATGGCTACACCTTC,CASSLTTGNYGYTF
TRBJ1-2,.,TRBV30,.,TGTGCCTGGTTATTACAGGGATTCGGGGGCTACACCTTC,CAWLLQGFGGYTF
TRBJ1-1,.,TRBV7-2,.,TGTGCCAGCAGCTTTAGACGGGACTTGAACACTGAAGCTTTCTTT,CASSFRRDLNTEAFF
TRBJ2-7,.,TRBV5-6,TRBD1,TGTGCCAGCAGCTTTTTTGACAGGGATAGTTACGAGCAGTACTTC,CASSFFDRDSYEQYF
TRBJ1-2,.,TRBV6-5,.,TGTGCCACCTACCAGCGTAACTATGGCTACACCTTC,CATYQRNYGYTF
TRBJ2-1,.,TRBV5-1,.,TGCGCCAGCAGATCTCAGGGGTTTGAGCAGTTCTTC,CASRSQGFEQFF